This T cell receptor beta chain was sequenced for a study of blood T cell repertoires in COVID-19. Across the study: Researchers got acute and convalescent COVID-19 samples from the United States, Italy and Spain. PBMCs, B-cell-depleted T cells, or T cells provided the cDNA or gDNA that made up the material.

The protocol was immunoSEQ multiplex PCR, while the TCRdb copy is restricted to in-frame clones and leaves out a portion. The data contain 390,000 or so clones, around 87% of them singletons. Per germline, CDR1 MDHEN and CDR2 SYDVKM. The CDR3 is made up of 12 amino acids. Trimming removed 10 bases from V and 3 bases from J, with 12 bases in between. The TCR originated in a woman aged 30 to 39 with COVID-19, enrolled during active disease. The V and J genes are TRBV28 and TRBJ1-1; D is unresolved. The material sequenced was peripheral blood. The DNA of the CDR3 is TGTGCCACCCTGGTCAGTTACACTGAAGCTTTCTTT. It translates to CATLVSYTEAFF.